A selection of T cell receptor beta chains follows, all from one sample in a study of blood T cell repertoires in COVID-19. Here immunoSEQ multiplex PCR was the method, and the copy in TCRdb shows in-frame clones only, minus some. The sample yields a few hundred thousand clones, 75% to 90% seen once. The source material was PBMCs or T cells enriched from blood (not recorded which). The receptors here all came from a young woman who had recovered from COVID-19. Both conserved end residues are trimmed from each CDR3.

V gene: TRBV15
J gene: TRBJ2-5
CDR3 protein: ATSRSQYQETQY

V gene: TRBV11-2
J gene: TRBJ2-7
CDR3 protein: AIRDRDEQY

V gene: TRBV20-1
J gene: TRBJ2-3
CDR3 protein: SALTDTQY

V gene: TRBV30
J gene: TRBJ1-4
CDR3 protein: AWSVPDRGMEKLF

V gene: TRBV28
J gene: TRBJ1-2
CDR3 protein: ASRLPGTDGYT

V gene: TRBV10-3
J gene: TRBJ1-3
CDR3 protein: AIRPAISGNTIY

V gene: TRBV7-2
J gene: TRBJ1-5
CDR3 protein: ASSSGTGLGGQPQH

V gene: TRBV3-1/TRBV3-2
J gene: TRBJ2-3
CDR3 protein: ASSRRGEDTQY

V gene: TRBV7-9
J gene: TRBJ1-2
CDR3 protein: ASSLESGATNYGYT

V gene: TRBV7-9
J gene: TRBJ2-7
CDR3 protein: ASSLTTGWYEQY

V gene: TRBV20-1
J gene: TRBJ1-4
CDR3 protein: SASQGAGQGDEKLF

V gene: TRBV28
J gene: TRBJ1-4
CDR3 protein: ASSFSGYEKLF

V gene: TRBV9
J gene: TRBJ2-3
CDR3 protein: ASSQFTGGGTDTQY

V gene: TRBV28
J gene: TRBJ1-2
CDR3 protein: ASSPRQDHPNYGYT

V gene: TRBV5-1
J gene: TRBJ1-1
CDR3 protein: ASSSGTGGTEAF

V gene: TRBV3-1/TRBV3-2
J gene: TRBJ1-4
CDR3 protein: ASSPQGWTNEKLF

V gene: TRBV30
J gene: TRBJ2-7
CDR3 protein: AWSAFVSGKDEQY

V gene: TRBV28
J gene: TRBJ1-5
CDR3 protein: ASSLDRINQPQH

V gene: TRBV28
J gene: TRBJ1-1
CDR3 protein: ASSRRNTEAF

V gene: TRBV5-3
J gene: TRBJ1-1
CDR3 protein: APFRGTGNTEAF

V gene: TRBV3-1/TRBV3-2
J gene: TRBJ1-2
CDR3 protein: ASSHSDGTGGGFGYT

V gene: TRBV7-6
J gene: TRBJ1-4
CDR3 protein: ASSPLNEKLF

V gene: TRBV5-1
J gene: TRBJ1-4
CDR3 protein: ASSLGREDEKLF

V gene: TRBV4-1
J gene: TRBJ2-7
CDR3 protein: ASSKLPGLAGGPDEQY

V gene: TRBV7-6
J gene: TRBJ2-3
CDR3 protein: AIPGTDTQY

V gene: TRBV7-2
J gene: TRBJ1-2
CDR3 protein: ASSPPGLTLNLNYGYT

V gene: TRBV10-3
J gene: TRBJ2-7
CDR3 protein: AIRIQDGYEQY

V gene: TRBV12-3/TRBV12-4
J gene: TRBJ1-5
CDR3 protein: ASLRGGNQPQH

V gene: TRBV27
J gene: TRBJ2-2
CDR3 protein: ASSLSALAPGELF

V gene: TRBV5-1
J gene: TRBJ2-7
CDR3 protein: ASSLGGQGPSYEQY

V gene: TRBV7-8
J gene: TRBJ1-1
CDR3 protein: ASSPNRAGQGKYTEAF

V gene: TRBV6-1
J gene: TRBJ2-3
CDR3 protein: ASSEGGGADTQY

V gene: TRBV19
J gene: TRBJ1-1
CDR3 protein: ASSIPDRGLPLNTEAF

V gene: TRBV30
J gene: TRBJ2-7
CDR3 protein: AWIPDSSHEQY

V gene: TRBV5-1
J gene: TRBJ1-3
CDR3 protein: ASSLSRRNLSGNTIY

V gene: TRBV7-6
J gene: TRBJ1-6
CDR3 protein: ASSTRIPAPEYNSPLH

V gene: TRBV6-4
J gene: TRBJ2-3
CDR3 protein: ASSEQGGDTQY

V gene: TRBV7-9
J gene: TRBJ2-7
CDR3 protein: ASSLSPAGSNEQY

V gene: TRBV2
J gene: TRBJ1-2
CDR3 protein: ASSTMGGPNYGYT

V gene: TRBV7-9
J gene: TRBJ1-2
CDR3 protein: ASSAEDYGYT

V gene: TRBV5-4
J gene: TRBJ2-1
CDR3 protein: ASSFLSLAGGLNEQF

V gene: TRBV28
J gene: TRBJ1-2
CDR3 protein: ASSPLAGGNYGYT

V gene: TRBV18
J gene: TRBJ2-7
CDR3 protein: ASSLRDRGDYEQY

V gene: TRBV25-1
J gene: TRBJ2-3
CDR3 protein: ASSLLAGGADTQY

V gene: TRBV30
J gene: TRBJ2-7
CDR3 protein: AWSLYGWNYEQY

V gene: TRBV28
J gene: TRBJ1-6
CDR3 protein: ASSYYGTGDSPLH